The entry below gives a single T cell receptor (beta chain) sequence along with its context. The target antigen is unknown. TCRdb keeps only in-frame clones here, not all; method: immunoSEQ multiplex PCR. The repertoire includes more than 550 clones, approximately 67% of them detected once, and about 7% sits in the top ten. This entry is derived from a study of follicular helper T cells after annual influenza vaccination. Findings and limits, study-wide: Each annual vaccination recalled recurring oligoclonal ICOS+CD38+ cTfh clonotypes.

Time point denoted: 2013-2014 season, 7 days after vaccination. This CDR3 spans 13 amino acids. Germline CDR1 and CDR2: SGHTA and FQGNSA. V lost 5 bases and J 5 bases, leaving 12 bases between the germline ends. Sequencing was performed on CXCR5+ CD38+ circulating T follicular helper cells from blood, taken 7 days after influenza vaccination. Subset meaning: circulating Tfh, non-naive CD4+CXCR5+PD-1+ (ICOS+CD38+ or ICOS-CD38-). This receptor was obtained from an adult who received the influenza vaccine. The chain is built from TRBV7-2 and TRBJ2-5; maybe TRBD1 (5 bases). CDR3 region: CASSPGPRETQYF. The CDR3 DNA sequence: TGTGCCAGCAGCCCAGGGCCCCGGGAGACCCAGTACTTC.